Each of the 8 T cell receptor beta chains below was sequenced from the same sample in a study of blood T cell repertoires in COVID-19. Clones were read by immunoSEQ multiplex PCR, and TCRdb kept only the in-frame ones, dropping some. The table includes 81,000 or so clones, around 86% detected once. The sample consisted of peripheral blood. The source of these receptors is a man aged 50 or older with active COVID-19.

This chain connects TRBV7-2 to TRBJ1-2, with D unresolved. With 11 bases removed from V and 4 bases from J, the gap between germline ends came to 14 bases. The germline gives CDR1 SGHTA, CDR2 FQGNSA. CDR3 size: 12 residues. The CDR3 DNA is TGTGCCCGTCCCATACTCCCCTATGGCTACACCTTC. This sequence encodes CARPILPYGYTF.

The CDR3 bases are TGTGCCAGCAGCTTAACTAATTCTTACAATGAGCAGTTCTTC. Translated, it gives CASSLTNSYNEQFF. This chain uses TRBV6-2 or TRBV6-3 with TRBJ2-1; D call uncertain. V was pared by 6 bases and J by 4 bases, with 13 bases between. The CDR3 has 14 amino acids. Germline loops: CDR1 MNHEY, CDR2 SVGEGT.

This clone showed up just a few times. In DNA form, the CDR3 reads TGTGCCAGCAGCTACCGGACGACAGGGTTCGACTATGGCTACACCTTC. As protein: CASSYRTTGFDYGYTF. The chain has TRBV7-9 and TRBJ1-2, with 7 bases matching TRBD1. Germline-derived CDR1 and CDR2 are SEHNR and FQNEAQ (reference sequence). This CDR3 has 16 amino acids. V was clipped by 4 bases and J by 3 bases; unmatched bases: 11.

The rearrangement joins TRBV5-1 to TRBJ2-6; no definite D call. The CDR3 sequence is 16 residues long. V lost 6 bases and J 0 bases, leaving 13 bases between the germline ends. In germline, CDR1 is SGHRS, CDR2 YFSETQ. The chain's CDR3 is CASKQDSGSGANVLTF. The CDR3 DNA sequence: TGCGCCAGCAAGCAGGATTCCGGCTCTGGGGCCAACGTCCTGACTTTC.

The chain employs TRBV9 and TRBJ2-3; perhaps TRBD2 as D (5 bases). V shed 4 bases and J shed 5 bases, with 11 bases lying between them. CDR3 length: 13 amino acids. Germline CDR1 and CDR2: SGDLS and YYNGEE. CDR3 in amino acids: CASSLRLLDTQYF. CDR3 nucleotide sequence: TGTGCCAGCAGCTTACGACTACTAGATACGCAGTATTTT. Full variable domain (outside the CDR3, taken from reference TRBV9 and TRBJ2-3): DSGVTQTPKHLITATGQRVTLRCSPRSGDLSVYWYQQSLDQGLQFLIQYYNGEERAKGNILERFSAQQFPDLHSELNLSSLELGDSALYFCASSLRLLDTQYFGPGTRLTVL.

J is TRBJ1-1 and V is TRBV7-9; maybe TRBD1 (5 bases). The V gene lost 1 base and the J gene lost 6 bases, with 12 bases spanning the gap. Germline V gives CDR1 SEHNR, CDR2 FQNEAQ (reference sequence). The CDR3 is made up of 14 amino acids. Here the CDR3 reads CASSLGSGIPEAFF. The DNA of the CDR3 is TGTGCCAGCAGCTTAGGATCAGGGATCCCTGAAGCTTTCTTT.

The J gene is TRBJ2-4, the V gene TRBV19; possible D gene TRBD1, 6 bases. The germline CDR1 and CDR2 sequences are LNHDA and SQIVND (reference sequence). This CDR3 comprises 17 residues. Deletions cut 1 base from V and 1 base from J, with 14 bases between. CDR3 amino acids: CASSIVSDGQAKNIQYF. CDR3 coding DNA: TGTGCCAGTAGTATAGTAAGCGATGGACAGGCCAAAAACATTCAGTACTTC.

The chain is built from TRBV7-2 and TRBJ2-5, with 7 positions matching TRBD2. The CDR3 contains 15 residues. Germline V gives CDR1 SGHTA, CDR2 FQGNSA. V lost 0 bases, J lost 3 bases, and 4 bases stayed unmatched. Written as DNA, the CDR3 is TGTGCCAGCAGCTTAGCTCCCCTAGCGGAAGAGACCCAGTACTTC. This encodes CASSLAPLAEETQYF.